This entry concerns a single TCR beta chain. The antigen remains unidentified. The CDR3 is 16 amino acids. Germline V CDR1 and CDR2: SGHRS, YFSETQ. Trimming took 4 bases from V and 3 from J; bases not matched to a gene: 6. Unique molecular identifiers were incorporated into the prepared TCRbeta library. One entry per CDR3 protein, called by TCRdb with MiXCR from the PCR reads. The sample yields about 1,000,000 distinct CDR3 sequences, roughly 29% seen once. The data were obtained in a study of T-cell reconstitution after alpha-beta-depleted transplantation in children. Study results and limitations: The authors attributed T-cell counts and diversity one year after transplant mostly to newly produced T cells. Several hundred graft clones that had expanded were reportedly the source of alpha-beta T cells about two months after transplant. There were some patients whose high TCRbeta diversity at day 60 came from surviving recipient T cells and thymic progenitors.

The receptor's source is a boy in the first two years of life who had a stem cell transplant for SCID, so the T cells may come from the graft donor. Sequenced here: PBMCs, mostly from graft donor cells, sampled 360 days after TCRalphabeta/CD19-depleted stem cell transplant. The V gene is TRBV5-1, the J gene TRBJ2-7; TRBD2 agrees at 14 bases. The CDR3 DNA follows: TGCGCCAGCAGCCCCTGGACTAGCGGGGGGAACTACGAGCAGTACTTC. Its translation: CASSPWTSGGNYEQYF.